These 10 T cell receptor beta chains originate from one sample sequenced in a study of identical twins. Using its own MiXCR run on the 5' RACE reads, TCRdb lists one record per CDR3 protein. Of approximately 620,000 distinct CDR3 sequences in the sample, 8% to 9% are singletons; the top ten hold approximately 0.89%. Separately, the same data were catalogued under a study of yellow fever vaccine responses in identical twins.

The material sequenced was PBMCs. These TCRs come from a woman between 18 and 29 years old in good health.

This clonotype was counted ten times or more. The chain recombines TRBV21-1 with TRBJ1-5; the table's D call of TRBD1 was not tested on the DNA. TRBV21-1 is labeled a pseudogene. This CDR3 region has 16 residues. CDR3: CASSLNYRGREQPQHF. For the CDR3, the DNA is TGTGCCAGCAGCCTTAATTATCGGGGGCGCGAACAGCCCCAGCATTTT.

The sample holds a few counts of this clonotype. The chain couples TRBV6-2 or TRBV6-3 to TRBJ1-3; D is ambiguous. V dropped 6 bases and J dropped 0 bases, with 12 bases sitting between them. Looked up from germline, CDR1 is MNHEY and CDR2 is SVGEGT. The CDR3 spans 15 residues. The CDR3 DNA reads TGTGCCAGCAGATCCGACGGGAGCTCTGGAAACACCATATATTTT. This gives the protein CASRSDGSSGNTIYF.

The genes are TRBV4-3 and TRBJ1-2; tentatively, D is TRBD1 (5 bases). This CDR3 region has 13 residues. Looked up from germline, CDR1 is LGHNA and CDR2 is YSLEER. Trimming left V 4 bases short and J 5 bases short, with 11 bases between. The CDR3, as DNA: TGCGCCAGCAGCCCGCGTTGGGGGTATGGCTACACCTTC. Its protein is CASSPRWGYGYTF.

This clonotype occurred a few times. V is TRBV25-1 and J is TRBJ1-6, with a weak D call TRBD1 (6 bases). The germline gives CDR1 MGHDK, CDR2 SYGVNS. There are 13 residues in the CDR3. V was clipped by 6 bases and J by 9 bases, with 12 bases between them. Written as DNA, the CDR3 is TGTGCCAGCAGGGTAACAGGGAGTTCACCCCTCCACTTT. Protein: CASRVTGSSPLHF.

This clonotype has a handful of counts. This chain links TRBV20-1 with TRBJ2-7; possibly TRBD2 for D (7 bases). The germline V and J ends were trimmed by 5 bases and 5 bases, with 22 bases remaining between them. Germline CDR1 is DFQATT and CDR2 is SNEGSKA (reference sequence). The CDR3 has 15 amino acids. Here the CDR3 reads CSAEEGGGPGDEQYF. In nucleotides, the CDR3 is TGCAGTGCTGAAGAAGGGGGGGGACCAGGTGACGAGCAGTACTTC.

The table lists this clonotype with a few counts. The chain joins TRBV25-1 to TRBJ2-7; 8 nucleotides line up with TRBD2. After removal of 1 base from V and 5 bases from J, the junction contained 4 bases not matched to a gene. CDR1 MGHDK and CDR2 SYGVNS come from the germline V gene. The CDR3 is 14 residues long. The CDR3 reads CASSEWGLGNEQYF. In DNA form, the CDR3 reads TGTGCCAGCAGTGAATGGGGACTAGGCAACGAGCAGTACTTC.

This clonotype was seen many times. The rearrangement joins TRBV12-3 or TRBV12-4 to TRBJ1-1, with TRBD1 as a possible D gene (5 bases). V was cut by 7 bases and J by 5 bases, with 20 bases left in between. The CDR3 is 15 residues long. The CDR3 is CASTVAGMGATEAFF. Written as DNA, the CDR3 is TGTGCCAGCACCGTTGCAGGGATGGGTGCAACTGAAGCTTTCTTT.

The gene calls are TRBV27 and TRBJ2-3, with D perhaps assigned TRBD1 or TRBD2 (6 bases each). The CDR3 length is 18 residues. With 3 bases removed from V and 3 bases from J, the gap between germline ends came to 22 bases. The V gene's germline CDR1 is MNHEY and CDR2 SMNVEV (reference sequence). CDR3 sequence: CASSFSYGGRSRTDTQYF. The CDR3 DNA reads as TGTGCCAGCAGTTTCTCGTATGGGGGGCGCAGTAGAACAGATACGCAGTATTTT.

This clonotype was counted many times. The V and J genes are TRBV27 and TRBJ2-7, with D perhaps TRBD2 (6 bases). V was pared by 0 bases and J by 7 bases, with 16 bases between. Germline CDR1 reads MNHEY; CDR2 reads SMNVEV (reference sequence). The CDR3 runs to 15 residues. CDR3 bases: TGTGCCAGCAGTTTATCGGGGGACCGGGGGATGGAGCAGTACTTC. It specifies CASSLSGDRGMEQYF.

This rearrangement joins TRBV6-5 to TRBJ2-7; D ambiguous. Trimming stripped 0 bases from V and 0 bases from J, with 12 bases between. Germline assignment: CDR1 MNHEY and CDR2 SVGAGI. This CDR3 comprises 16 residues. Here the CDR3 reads CASSYSARSLSYEQYF. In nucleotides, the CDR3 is TGTGCCAGCAGTTACTCGGCGCGGTCCCTCTCCTACGAGCAGTACTTC.